A single sample gave rise to the 17 T cell receptor beta chains below, sequenced in a study of blood T cell repertoires in COVID-19. Clones were read by immunoSEQ multiplex PCR, and TCRdb kept only the in-frame ones, dropping some. The data contain about 300,000 clones, about nine tenths of them singletons. Sequencing was carried out using PBMCs or T cells enriched from blood (not recorded which). These receptor sequences come from a woman aged 18 to 35 who had recovered from COVID-19.

The V gene is TRBV9, the J gene TRBJ1-2; 8 bases match TRBD1. CDR3 length: 14 amino acids. J gave up 7 bases and V 0 bases, and 5 bases lay outside the gene matches. The V gene's germline CDR1 is SGDLS and CDR2 YYNGEE. CDR3 protein: CASSVAGGAAGYTF. The CDR3 region has the DNA TGTGCCAGCAGCGTAGCAGGGGGCGCGGCTGGCTACACCTTC.

The V and J genes are TRBV4-2 and TRBJ1-3; 7 bases agree with TRBD1. The CDR3 length is 16 residues. J gave up 4 bases and V 0 bases, and 6 bases lay outside the gene matches. Germline lookup yields CDR1 LGHNA and CDR2 YNFKEQ. The CDR3, as DNA: TGTGCCAGCAGCCAAGACGAGGGGGCGCCCGGAAACACCATATATTTT. Translated, it gives CASSQDEGAPGNTIYF.

The rearrangement links TRBV5-1 to TRBJ1-1; the D is unclear. CDR3 length equals 13 residues. Germline CDR1 reads SGHRS; CDR2 reads YFSETQ. V was shortened by 1 base and J by 6 bases, with 10 bases between the two germline ends. The CDR3 coding sequence is TGCGCCAGCAGCTTGCGAGGGAAGCCTGAAGCTTTCTTT. It encodes CASSLRGKPEAFF.

The chain combines TRBV5-4 with TRBJ2-3, with 8 positions matching TRBD1. CDR1 is SGHNT, CDR2 YYREEE, per germline (reference sequence). V shed 5 bases, J shed 4 bases, and the junction held 12 bases outside the gene matches. There are 16 residues in the CDR3. The DNA for the CDR3 is TGTGCCAGCAGTTTTCAATTCGGGACAGGTCCAGATACGCAGTATTTT. This sequence encodes CASSFQFGTGPDTQYF.

The chain uses TRBV27 and TRBJ1-6, with 7 bases lining up with TRBD1. The CDR3 consists of 14 residues. Trimming removed 2 bases from V and 9 bases from J; junction bases left unmatched: 4. Germline V CDR1 and CDR2: MNHEY, SMNVEV (reference sequence). The DNA for the CDR3 is TGTGCCAGCAGTTTAGACAGGGCTTCTTCACCCCTCCACTTT. Translated, it gives CASSLDRASSPLHF.

The chain employs TRBV2 and TRBJ2-7; 8 nucleotides line up with TRBD1. The V segment lost 6 bases and the J segment 1 base; nucleotides outside the gene matches: 2. The CDR3 extends over 13 amino acids. In germline, CDR1 is SNHLY, CDR2 FYNNEI. The CDR3 sequence is CASRDRASYEQYF. CDR3 nucleotide sequence: TGTGCCAGCAGGGACAGGGCATCCTACGAGCAGTACTTC.

This chain links TRBV4-1 with TRBJ2-5; possibly TRBD2 for D (7 bases). Germline values: CDR1 MGHRA, CDR2 YSYEKL. Trimming took off 0 bases at V and 5 bases at J, with 13 bases between the two ends. The length of the CDR3 is 15 residues. The CDR3 is CASSQDPGGLETQYF. In nucleotides, the CDR3 is TGCGCCAGCAGCCAAGATCCGGGGGGCCTGGAGACCCAGTACTTC.

The chain is built from TRBV2 and TRBJ1-4; 7 positions match TRBD1. CDR1 and CDR2 (germline): SNHLY, FYNNEI. V shed 6 bases and J 10 bases; nucleotides not matched to a gene: 11. The CDR3 extends over 14 amino acids. The CDR3 is CASSAERGQRKLFF. The DNA of the CDR3 is TGTGCCAGCAGCGCAGAGAGGGGGCAGAGAAAACTGTTTTTT.

The V call is TRBV29-1, the J call TRBJ1-2, with 12 bases that match TRBD1. Trimming cost V 6 bases and J 8 bases; bases outside gene matches: 13. The length of the CDR3 is 15 residues. Germline CDR1 is SQVTM and CDR2 is ANQGSEA. The CDR3 reads CSVNSLGQGAAGYTF. CDR3 DNA: TGCAGCGTAAACAGCCTGGGACAGGGGGCAGCGGGCTACACCTTC. Together with reference TRBV29-1 and TRBJ1-2, the CDR3 gives the full variable domain: SAVISQKPSRDICQRGTSLTIQCQVDSQVTMMFWYRQQPGQSLTLIATANQGSEATYESGFVIDKFPISRPNLTFSTLTVSNMSPEDSSIYLCSVNSLGQGAAGYTFGSGTRLTVV.

In nucleotides, the CDR3 is TGTGCCAGTACATCAGGGGAGGGTGGCTACACCTTC. It yields the protein CASTSGEGGYTF. The genes are TRBV19 and TRBJ1-2; possibly TRBD1 for D (6 bases). Germline assignment: CDR1 LNHDA and CDR2 SQIVND (reference sequence). This CDR3 has 12 amino acids. The V end was cut by 7 bases, the J end by 7 bases, with 13 bases between.

The chain joins TRBV6-5 to TRBJ2-7, with 13 bases identical to TRBD2. J was trimmed by 4 bases and V by 5 bases; bases with no gene match: 2. This CDR3 has 14 amino acids. CDR1 and CDR2 (germline): MNHEY, SVGAGI. CDR3 nucleotides: TGTGCCAGCAGTCGGACTAGCGGGAGATACGAGCAGTACTTC. Encoded protein: CASSRTSGRYEQYF.

The chain carries TRBV19 and TRBJ1-2; TRBD1 is a possible D gene (6 bases). With 4 bases removed from V and 4 bases from J, the gap between germline ends came to 16 bases. Germline assignment: CDR1 LNHDA and CDR2 SQIVND (reference sequence). This CDR3 has 15 amino acids. This CDR3 reads CASSTVTGGGYGYTF. The CDR3 DNA is TGTGCCAGTAGTACCGTAACGGGGGGCGGCTATGGCTACACCTTC.

The chain joins TRBV10-3 to TRBJ1-1, with D unresolved. Per the germline V gene, CDR1 is ENHRY and CDR2 is SYGVKD. V was trimmed by 3 bases and J by 1 base, leaving 15 bases between them. The length of the CDR3 is 16 residues. Here the CDR3 DNA reads TGTGCCATCAGTGAAGCACTAGGGTTATCGAACACTGAAGCTTTCTTT. It specifies CAISEALGLSNTEAFF.

The gene calls are TRBV4-1 and TRBJ1-5; a possible D gene is TRBD1 (6 bases). Germline V gene sequence: CDR1 MGHRA, CDR2 YSYEKL. Trimming left V 4 bases short and J 5 bases short, with 15 bases between. This CDR3 region has 15 residues. This chain's CDR3 is CASSPGTPPYQPQHF. The CDR3 DNA reads as TGCGCCAGCAGCCCCGGGACACCCCCATATCAGCCCCAGCATTTT.

This chain uses TRBV2 with TRBJ1-6; D perhaps matches TRBD1 (5 bases). The CDR3 contains 13 residues. The germline V gene encodes CDR1 SNHLY and CDR2 FYNNEI. V gave up 11 bases and J gave up 4 bases, with 12 bases separating them. The DNA for the CDR3 is TGTGCCCAGGGTGGAAGTTATAATTCACCCCTCCACTTT. This gives the protein CAQGGSYNSPLHF.

The genes are TRBV6-5 and TRBJ2-7, with D maybe TRBD1 (6 bases). There are 15 residues in the CDR3. CDR1 and CDR2 from the germline V gene are MNHEY and SVGAGI. The V end was cut by 6 bases, the J end by 5 bases, with 20 bases between. CDR3 sequence (DNA): TGTGCCAGCAGGGACGTTCGTGGGGGCCGCCACGAGCAGTACTTC. Translated, it gives CASRDVRGGRHEQYF.

The chain links TRBV5-6 to TRBJ2-5, with D tentatively TRBD2 (5 bases). V lost 1 base, J lost 5 bases, and 15 bases lay in between. Germline CDR1 is SGHDT and CDR2 is YYEEEE. The CDR3 loop spans 15 amino acids. This CDR3 is CASSLLSGPHETQYF. The CDR3 DNA reads as TGTGCCAGCAGCTTGTTAAGCGGACCCCATGAGACCCAGTACTTC.